This T cell receptor beta chain was captured in a study of Graves' ophthalmopathy and Graves' hyperthyroidism. RNA transcripts yielded amplified TCR beta CDR3 regions. First-round RT-PCR relied on HTBI primers, and a second-round multiplex PCR came next. TCRdb ran MiXCR on the multiplex PCR reads and lists one entry per CDR3 protein. The sample contains about 400,000 distinct CDR3 sequences, approximately 15% of which appear only once. The V end was cut by 6 bases, the J end by 5 bases, with 15 bases between. Germline V lookup: CDR1 KGHDR, CDR2 SFDVKD. This CDR3 is built from 15 residues. In this sample, this clonotype turned up many times.

This TCR was recovered from a woman between 18 and 29 years old with stable Graves' hyperthyroidism. Material: peripheral blood. The chain links TRBV24-1 to TRBJ2-2, with a possible D match to TRBD1 (5 bases). CDR3 protein: CATSSLPKGTGELFF. The CDR3 region has the DNA TGTGCCACCAGTTCTCTGCCCAAGGGGACCGGGGAGCTGTTTTTT.